Included here is one T cell receptor (beta chain) sequence, with context. Its antigen remains unidentified. This sample stems from a study of STAT3 mutations in large granular lymphocyte leukemia. The CDR3 extends over 16 amino acids. V lost 3 bases to trimming and J lost 1 base; unmatched junction nucleotides: 6. Germline CDR1 reads KGHSH; CDR2 reads LQKENI. Findings and limits, study-wide: Suggested: STAT3 mutation was not the ancestral event for these clonal expansions. In some patients, a small highly pathogenic clone possibly went undetected. After therapy, 6 of 18 patients switched clonotypes, all new clones STAT3 wild type. Every T-LGLL patient had at least one immunodominant TCRbeta clonotype.

The data were produced by immunoSEQ multiplex PCR, yet TCRdb's version contains in-frame clones alone and is incomplete. The sample yields roughly 10,000 clones, more than 70% seen once. The gene calls are TRBV18 and TRBJ2-3, with 8 bases identical to TRBD2. The sequence was obtained from a man aged 60 to 75 with T-cell large granular lymphocyte leukemia. Some clones in this sample may be carry-over from other donors' samples. Sequencing used peripheral blood mononuclear cells. The CDR3 protein is CASSPDAGGGTDTQYF. The DNA of the CDR3 is TGTGCCAGCTCACCTGATGCCGGGGGGGGCACAGATACGCAGTATTTT.